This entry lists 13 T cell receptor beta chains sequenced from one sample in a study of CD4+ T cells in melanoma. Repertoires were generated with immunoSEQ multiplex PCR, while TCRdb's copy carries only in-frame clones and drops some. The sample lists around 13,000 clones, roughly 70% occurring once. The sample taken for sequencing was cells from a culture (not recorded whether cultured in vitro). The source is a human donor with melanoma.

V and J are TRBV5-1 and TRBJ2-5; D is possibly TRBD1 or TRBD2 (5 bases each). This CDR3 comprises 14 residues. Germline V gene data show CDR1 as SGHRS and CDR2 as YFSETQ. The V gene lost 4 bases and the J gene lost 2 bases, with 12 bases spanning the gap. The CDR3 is CASSPGTGQETQYF. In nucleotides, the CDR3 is TGCGCCAGCAGCCCTGGGACGGGACAAGAGACCCAGTACTTC.

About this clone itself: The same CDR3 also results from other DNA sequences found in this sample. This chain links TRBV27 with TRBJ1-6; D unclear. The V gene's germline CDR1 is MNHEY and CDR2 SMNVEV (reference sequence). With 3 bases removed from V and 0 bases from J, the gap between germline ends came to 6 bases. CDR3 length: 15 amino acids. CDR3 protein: CASSFRSSYNSPLHF. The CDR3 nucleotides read TGTGCCAGCAGTTTCAGGAGCTCCTATAATTCACCCCTCCACTTT.

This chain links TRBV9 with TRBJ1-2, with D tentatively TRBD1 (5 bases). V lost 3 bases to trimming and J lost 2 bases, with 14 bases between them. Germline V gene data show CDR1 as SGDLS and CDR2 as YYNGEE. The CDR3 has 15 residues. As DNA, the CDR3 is TGTGCCAGCAGCGCCTATCAGCGGGGGAACTATGGCTACACCTTC. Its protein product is CASSAYQRGNYGYTF.

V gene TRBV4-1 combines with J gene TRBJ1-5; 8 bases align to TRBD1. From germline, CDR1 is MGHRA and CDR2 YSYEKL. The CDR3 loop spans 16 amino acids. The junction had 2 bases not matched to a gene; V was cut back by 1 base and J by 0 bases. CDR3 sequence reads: CASSQGTGPSNQPQHF. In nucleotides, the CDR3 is TGCGCCAGCAGCCAAGGGACAGGGCCTAGCAATCAGCCCCAGCATTTT.

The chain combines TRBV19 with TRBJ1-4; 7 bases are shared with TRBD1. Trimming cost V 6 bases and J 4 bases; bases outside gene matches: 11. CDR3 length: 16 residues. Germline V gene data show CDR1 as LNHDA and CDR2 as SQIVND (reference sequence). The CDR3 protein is CASRGPQQGNNEKLFF. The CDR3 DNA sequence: TGTGCCAGTAGAGGGCCGCAACAGGGGAATAATGAAAAACTGTTTTTT.

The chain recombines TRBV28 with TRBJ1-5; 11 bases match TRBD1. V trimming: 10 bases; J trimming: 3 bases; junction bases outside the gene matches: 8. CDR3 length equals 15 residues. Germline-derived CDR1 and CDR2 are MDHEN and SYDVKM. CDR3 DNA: TGTGCCACCGGGGACAGGGGGAGTGACAATCAGCCCCAGCATTTT. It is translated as CATGDRGSDNQPQHF.

In DNA, the CDR3 is TGTGCCAGCAGCTTAGCTGAGTCCGGGACAGGGAAGTTCTTC. Protein product: CASSLAESGTGKFF. V gene TRBV7-9 combines with J gene TRBJ2-1; 9 bases are shared with TRBD1. V lost 0 bases to trimming and J lost 14 bases; unmatched junction nucleotides: 8. The CDR3 consists of 14 residues. Looked up from germline, CDR1 is SEHNR and CDR2 is FQNEAQ (reference sequence).

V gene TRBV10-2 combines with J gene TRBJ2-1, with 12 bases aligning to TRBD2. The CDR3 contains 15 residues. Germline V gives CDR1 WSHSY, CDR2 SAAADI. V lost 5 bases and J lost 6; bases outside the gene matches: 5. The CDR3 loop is CASSPGLAGINEQFF. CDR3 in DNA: TGCGCCAGCAGTCCGGGACTAGCGGGCATCAATGAGCAGTTCTTC.

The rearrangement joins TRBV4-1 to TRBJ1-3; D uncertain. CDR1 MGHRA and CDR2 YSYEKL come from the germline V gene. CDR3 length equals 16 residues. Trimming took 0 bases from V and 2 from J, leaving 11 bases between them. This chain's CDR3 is CASSQDHAGTGNTIYF. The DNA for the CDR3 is TGCGCCAGCAGCCAAGATCACGCCGGGACTGGAAACACCATATATTTT.

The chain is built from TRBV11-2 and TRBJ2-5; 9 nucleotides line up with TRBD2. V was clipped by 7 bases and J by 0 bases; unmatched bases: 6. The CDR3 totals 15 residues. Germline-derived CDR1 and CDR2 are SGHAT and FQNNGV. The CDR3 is CASKRLAEYQETQYF. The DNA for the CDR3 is TGTGCCAGCAAGCGACTAGCGGAGTACCAAGAGACCCAGTACTTC.

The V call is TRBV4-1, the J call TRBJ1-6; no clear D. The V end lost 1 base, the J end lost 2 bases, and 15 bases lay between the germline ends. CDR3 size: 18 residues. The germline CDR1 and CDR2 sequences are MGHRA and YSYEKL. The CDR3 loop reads CASSQGARPRTYNSPLHF. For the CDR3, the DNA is TGCGCCAGCAGCCAAGGTGCTCGGCCGAGGACCTATAATTCACCCCTCCACTTT.

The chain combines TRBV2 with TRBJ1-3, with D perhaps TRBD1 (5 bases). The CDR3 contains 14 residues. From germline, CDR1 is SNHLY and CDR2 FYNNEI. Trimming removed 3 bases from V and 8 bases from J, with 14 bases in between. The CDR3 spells CASSDRGRAYTIYF. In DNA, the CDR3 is TGTGCCAGCAGTGATAGAGGCAGGGCATACACCATATATTTT.

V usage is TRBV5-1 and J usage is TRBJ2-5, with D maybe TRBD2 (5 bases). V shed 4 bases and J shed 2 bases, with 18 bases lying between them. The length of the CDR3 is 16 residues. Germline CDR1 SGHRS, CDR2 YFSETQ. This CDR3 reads CASSPSHLTGQETQYF. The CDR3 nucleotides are TGCGCCAGCAGCCCTAGCCATTTGACGGGACAAGAGACCCAGTACTTC.